These 25 T cell receptor beta chains were all obtained from the same sample, sequenced in a study of blood T cell repertoires in COVID-19 (dated by TCRdb to about 2020). The receptor library was made with the immunoSEQ multiplex PCR assay. TCRdb retrieved this table from immuneACCESS and kept in-frame rearrangements only. Not all clones are present; in checked studies, unresolved V genes account for under half, and no reason is known for the remainder. For this sample the table gives about 220,000 clones, of which more than 85% were detected only once. The ten largest clones represent roughly 10% of the sample. Sequencing was carried out using peripheral blood. The source is a woman between 50 and 59 years old with COVID-19, enrolled during active disease.

The chain is built from TRBV19 and TRBJ1-1, with TRBD1 matching 8 bases. The V gene end was trimmed by 5 bases and the J gene end by 4 bases; junction bases not matched to a gene: 9. Germline V gene lookup returns CDR1 LNHDA and CDR2 SQIVND (reference sequence). CDR3 size: 15 residues. In DNA form, the CDR3 reads TGTGCCAGTAGTTTTGGACAGGGACGAGGCACTGAAGCTTTCTTT. Residues: CASSFGQGRGTEAFF.

The chain uses TRBV10-2 and TRBJ1-2; no clear D gene. V lost 2 bases to trimming and J lost 0 bases, with 7 bases between them. The germline gives CDR1 WSHSY, CDR2 SAAADI. This CDR3 has 14 amino acids. The CDR3 DNA is TGCGCCAGCAGTGAGGGCCCTTCTAACTATGGCTACACCTTC. Translation: CASSEGPSNYGYTF.

The chain is built from TRBV5-3 and TRBJ2-2, with 11 nucleotides matching TRBD2. TRBV5-3 has ORF status, its function being uncertain. The CDR3 is 16 amino acids. V lost 0 bases, J lost 5 bases, and 3 bases stayed unmatched. The CDR3 DNA reads as TGTGCCAGAAGCTTGGTAGCGGGGGGGCGAACCGGGGAGCTGTTTTTT. Encoded protein: CARSLVAGGRTGELFF.

V usage is TRBV24-1 and J usage is TRBJ2-3, with D uncertain. V shed 12 bases and J shed 0 bases, with 12 bases lying between them. The germline V gene has CDR1 KGHDR and CDR2 SFDVKD. The CDR3 consists of 13 residues. The CDR3, as DNA: TGTGCCGCGAGCCTCCCGAGCACAGATACGCAGTATTTT. Encoded protein: CAASLPSTDTQYF.

This clone was detected many times. The gene calls are TRBV3-1 (or the pseudogene TRBV3-2) and TRBJ2-2; no definite D call. V was shortened by 3 bases and J by 7 bases, with 21 bases between the two germline ends. The CDR3 consists of 17 residues. The germline V gene encodes CDR1 LGHDT and CDR2 YNNKEL (reference sequence). Here the CDR3 reads CASSHKRNQIAHGELFF. CDR3 bases: TGTGCCAGCAGCCATAAACGGAACCAGATAGCACACGGGGAGCTGTTTTTT.

This chain uses TRBV11-3 with TRBJ2-3, with D maybe TRBD2 (5 bases). The CDR3 runs to 15 residues. CDR1 SGHNT and CDR2 YENEEA come from the germline V gene. Trimming cost V 2 bases and J 1 base, with 10 bases left between them. The DNA of the CDR3 is TGTGCCAGCAGCTTAAAGACCGGGGGCACAGATACGCAGTATTTT. Amino acid sequence: CASSLKTGGTDTQYF. Based on the CDR3 plus reference TRBV11-3 and TRBJ2-3, the full variable domain is EAGVVQSPRYKIIEKKQPVAFWCNPISGHNTLYWYLQNLGQGPELLIRYENEEAVDDSQLPKDRFSAERLKGVDSTLKIQPAELGDSAVYLCASSLKTGGTDTQYFGPGTRLTVL.

The chain joins TRBV11-2 to TRBJ1-3; D is ambiguous. V lost 0 bases and J lost 0, with 6 bases in between. The CDR3 length is 15 residues. Germline V gene sequence: CDR1 SGHAT, CDR2 FQNNGV. The CDR3 region is CASSLDQDSGNTIYF. The CDR3 DNA reads TGTGCCAGCAGCTTAGATCAGGACTCTGGAAACACCATATATTTT.

The chain employs TRBV4-3 and TRBJ2-7, with 11 bases that match TRBD1. With 1 base clipped from V and 6 bases from J, the junction kept 5 bases outside the gene matches. The CDR3 is 15 amino acids. Per the germline V gene, CDR1 is LGHNA and CDR2 is YSLEER. CDR3 residues: CASSQGGTGGSEQYF. The DNA for the CDR3 is TGCGCCAGCAGCCAAGGGGGGACAGGGGGAAGCGAGCAGTACTTC.

V gene TRBV7-2 combines with J gene TRBJ2-3, with TRBD2 matching 7 bases. V dropped 3 bases and J dropped 2; count of bases not matched to a gene: 8. CDR1 and CDR2 (germline): SGHTA, FQGNSA. The CDR3 loop spans 16 amino acids. CDR3 loop: CASSFGAGVDTDTQYF. CDR3 coding DNA: TGTGCCAGCAGCTTCGGTGCGGGGGTAGACACAGATACGCAGTATTTT.

Only a few counts were recorded for this clone. The V and J genes are TRBV15 and TRBJ1-2; TRBD1 agrees at 7 bases. Germline loops: CDR1 LNHNV, CDR2 YYDKDF (reference sequence). This CDR3 is built from 14 residues. With 1 base clipped from V and 8 bases from J, the junction kept 7 bases outside the gene matches. DNA of the CDR3: TGTGCCACCAGCAGAGGACAGGGAACGGGAGGCTACACCTTC. Translation gives CATSRGQGTGGYTF.

This rearrangement joins TRBV7-9 to TRBJ2-7, with TRBD2 matching 11 bases. Germline V gene lookup returns CDR1 SEHNR and CDR2 FQNEAQ (reference sequence). Unmatched junction bases numbered 3, after V lost 4 bases and J lost 4 bases. The CDR3 totals 14 residues. CDR3 protein: CASSSGLAVYEQYF. Written as DNA, the CDR3 is TGTGCCAGCAGCTCGGGACTAGCGGTTTACGAGCAGTACTTC.

This chain joins TRBV10-2 and TRBJ1-1; tentatively, D is TRBD1 (6 bases). CDR1 is WSHSY and CDR2 is SAAADI in the germline V gene. The CDR3 is made up of 13 amino acids. Trimming took 5 bases from V and 11 from J, leaving 18 bases between them. For the CDR3, the DNA is TGCGCCAGCAGTCGAGTAGGGGACACAGAGGCTTTCTTT. This gives the protein CASSRVGDTEAFF.

The V call is TRBV5-6, the J call TRBJ2-6; maybe TRBD1 (5 bases). This CDR3 region has 18 residues. The V gene lost 3 bases and the J gene lost 1 base, with 17 bases spanning the gap. Germline assignment: CDR1 SGHDT and CDR2 YYEEEE. CDR3 residues: CASSSVQVSYSGANVLTF. The CDR3, as DNA: TGTGCCAGCAGCTCCGTACAGGTCTCCTATTCTGGGGCCAACGTCCTGACTTTC.

The chain uses TRBV12-3 or TRBV12-4 and TRBJ2-7, with D possibly being TRBD2 (5 bases). The germline V and J ends were trimmed by 1 base and 6 bases, with 10 bases remaining between them. The CDR3 spans 13 residues. The CDR3 DNA follows: TGTGCCAGCAGTTTAGTTAGCGACGCCGAGCAGTACGTC. This gives the protein CASSLVSDAEQYV.

V usage is TRBV21-1 and J usage is TRBJ2-1; TRBD1 is the table's D call, not checked against the DNA. TRBV21-1 is tagged as a pseudogene. The CDR3 loop spans 15 amino acids. The CDR3 DNA follows: TGTGCCAGCAGCAAGTACGGGGGACAGGGACCTGAGCAGTTCTTC. Its translation: CASSKYGGQGPEQFF.

This chain links TRBV27 with TRBJ1-5, with D uncertain. The germline V gene encodes CDR1 MNHEY and CDR2 SMNVEV (reference sequence). Trimming took 6 bases from V and 4 from J, leaving 22 bases between them. The CDR3 is made up of 17 amino acids. CDR3 nucleotides: TGTGCCAGCAGCTATACCGGGAGTCGGGGTTTAAATCAGCCCCAGCATTTT. It yields the protein CASSYTGSRGLNQPQHF.

The gene calls are TRBV9 and TRBJ2-2; 11 positions agree with TRBD2. V lost 3 bases, J lost 4 bases, and 5 bases stayed unmatched. CDR1 and CDR2 from the germline V gene are SGDLS and YYNGEE. The CDR3 has 16 amino acids. Here the CDR3 DNA reads TGTGCCAGCAGCGCGGGGACTAGCGGCCTCACCGGGGAGCTGTTTTTT. This translates into CASSAGTSGLTGELFF. Supplemented by reference TRBV9 and TRBJ2-2, the full variable domain reads DSGVTQTPKHLITATGQRVTLRCSPRSGDLSVYWYQQSLDQGLQFLIQYYNGEERAKGNILERFSAQQFPDLHSELNLSSLELGDSALYFCASSAGTSGLTGELFFGEGSRLTVL.

V and J are TRBV27 and TRBJ2-7, with 7 bases lining up with TRBD2. The ends lost 8 bases at V and 5 bases at J; junction bases unmatched: 15. The V gene's germline CDR1 is MNHEY and CDR2 SMNVEV (reference sequence). CDR3 length: 15 amino acids. The CDR3 DNA sequence: TGTGCCAGCGGGCCGGGGGGACTCCAATTGAACGAGCAGTACTTC. Protein sequence: CASGPGGLQLNEQYF.

The V gene is TRBV10-3, the J gene TRBJ2-1, with 11 nucleotides matching TRBD1. Germline CDR1 and CDR2: ENHRY and SYGVKD. With V trimmed by 1 base and J by 8 bases, 7 bases remained unmatched. The CDR3 covers 16 residues. CDR3 DNA: TGTGCCATCAGTGAGTTAAGGACAGGGGGCTTGGATGAGCAGTTCTTC. Translating gives CAISELRTGGLDEQFF.

This rearrangement joins TRBV27 to TRBJ2-7; D is possibly TRBD1 (6 bases). Germline V gives CDR1 MNHEY, CDR2 SMNVEV (reference sequence). V lost 5 bases and J 0 bases, leaving 14 bases between the germline ends. The CDR3 is made up of 15 amino acids. This CDR3 is CASSLTGTRSYEQYF. CDR3 bases: TGTGCCAGCAGTCTAACCGGGACACGCTCCTACGAGCAGTACTTC.

This chain uses TRBV28 with TRBJ2-1, with D maybe TRBD2 (5 bases). There are 12 residues in the CDR3. In germline, CDR1 is MDHEN, CDR2 SYDVKM. Trimming left V 5 bases short and J 15 bases short, with 17 bases between. The CDR3 DNA sequence: TGTGCCAGCAGTCCAGAGGGCGCGCGGGTGTTCTTC. This translates into CASSPEGARVFF.

This chain links TRBV11-3 with TRBJ1-6, with D perhaps TRBD1 (5 bases). Trimming shortened V by 5 bases and J by 0 bases, and 14 bases separated the two germline ends. Germline assignment: CDR1 SGHNT and CDR2 YENEEA. This CDR3 is 17 amino acids long. CDR3 DNA sequence: TGTGCCAGCAGCCGGGATGGGGGGAGCTCCTATAATTCACCCCTCCACTTT. Translation: CASSRDGGSSYNSPLHF.

The rearrangement joins TRBV12-1 to TRBJ2-3; TRBD2 is taken as the D call from the table, unchecked against the DNA. TRBV12-1 is reported as a pseudogene. This CDR3 spans 15 amino acids. CDR3 sequence (DNA): TGTGCCCCGAGGCGGGCGGGGGGCCCCACAGATACGCAGTATTTT. Protein product: CAPRRAGGPTDTQYF.

The rearrangement links TRBV11-2 to TRBJ1-1, with D possibly being TRBD1 (5 bases). The CDR3 is 15 amino acids. The ends were cut back, 3 bases at V and 0 bases at J, with 11 bases in the middle. Germline CDR1 is SGHAT and CDR2 is FQNNGV. The CDR3 nucleotides read TGTGCCAGCAGCTTTGGGACGGGGGTGAACACTGAAGCTTTCTTT. Its translation: CASSFGTGVNTEAFF.

V usage is TRBV5-1 and J usage is TRBJ2-7; D is perhaps TRBD1 (5 bases). In germline, CDR1 is SGHRS, CDR2 YFSETQ. CDR3 size: 17 residues. The germline V and J ends were trimmed by 0 bases and 2 bases, with 18 bases remaining between them. The CDR3 loop reads CASSLAMVRAWAYEQYV. Written as DNA, the CDR3 is TGCGCCAGCAGCTTGGCTATGGTCAGGGCCTGGGCCTACGAGCAGTACGTC.